The subject of this entry is one T cell receptor beta chain. Its antigen is not known. Naivety among CD8 cells was defined by CD45RO negativity and positive CCR7 selection, thereby excluding terminally differentiated effector memory CD45RA+ cells. Recent acute infections and vaccinations were absent in the healthy HIV-negative adult donors. The sample belongs to a study of shared clonotypes between healthy human individuals. General study findings and limits: Relative to clonotypes present in all four donors, those not shared had lower generation probabilities. Clonotypes that were shared across four donors made up roughly 5% of naive CD4 clonotypes.

The CDR3 length is 15 residues. The ends were cut back, 0 bases at V and 4 bases at J, with 10 bases in the middle. The V gene's germline CDR1 is GTSNPN and CDR2 SVGIG (reference sequence). Using about 220 ng DNA, about 30,000 T cell genomes, the sorted-subset replicate PCRs were run. TCRdb's copy holds only in-frame clones and misses some; the assay was immunoSEQ multiplex PCR. The sample shows roughly 2.1 million clones, roughly 91% of them seen only once. Sequenced input: naive CD8+ T cells from PBMCs. The rearrangement links TRBV30 to TRBJ2-6; perhaps TRBD2 as D (5 bases). This TCR was sampled from a man younger than 35 in good health. Some clones in this sample may be carry-over from other donors' samples. This CDR3 is CAWSVGGWGANVLTF. In nucleotides, the CDR3 is TGTGCCTGGAGTGTCGGAGGCTGGGGGGCCAACGTCCTGACTTTC.